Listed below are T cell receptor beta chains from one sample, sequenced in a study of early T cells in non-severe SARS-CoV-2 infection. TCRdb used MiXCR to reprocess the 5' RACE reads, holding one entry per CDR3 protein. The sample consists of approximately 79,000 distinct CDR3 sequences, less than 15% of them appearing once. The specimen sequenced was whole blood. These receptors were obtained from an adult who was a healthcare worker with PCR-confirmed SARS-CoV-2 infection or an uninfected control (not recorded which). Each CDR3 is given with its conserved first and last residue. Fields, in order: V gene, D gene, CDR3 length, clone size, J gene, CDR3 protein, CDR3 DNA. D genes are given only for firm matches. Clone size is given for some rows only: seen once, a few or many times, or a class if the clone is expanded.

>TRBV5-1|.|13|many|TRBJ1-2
CASSPGLNYGYTF
TGCGCCAGCAGCCCGGGCCTAAACTATGGCTACACCTTC
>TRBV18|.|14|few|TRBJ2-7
CASSDGASFSEQYF
TGTGCCAGCTCCGATGGTGCCTCCTTCTCGGAGCAGTACTTC
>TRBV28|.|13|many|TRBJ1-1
CASRTLSGTEAFF
TGTGCCAGCAGGACCTTATCGGGGACTGAAGCTTTCTTT
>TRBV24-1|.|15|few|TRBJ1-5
CATSDSRTGNQPQHF
TGTGCCACCAGTGATTCAAGGACAGGCAATCAGCCCCAGCATTTT
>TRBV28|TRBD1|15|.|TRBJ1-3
CASSLPQGTGNTIYF
TGTGCCAGCAGCCTCCCACAGGGGACTGGAAACACCATATATTTT
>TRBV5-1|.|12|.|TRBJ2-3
CASSFTTDTQYF
TGCGCCAGCAGCTTTACGACAGATACGCAGTATTTT
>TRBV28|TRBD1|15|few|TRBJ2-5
CASKVGTGEGKTQYF
TGTGCCAGCAAAGTAGGGACAGGGGAAGGAAAGACCCAGTACTTC
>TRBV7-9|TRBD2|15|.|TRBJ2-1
CASSYSGSSYNEQFF
TGTGCCAGCAGCTATAGCGGGAGCTCCTACAATGAGCAGTTCTTC
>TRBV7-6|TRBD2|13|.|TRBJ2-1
CASSPLAGPKQFF
TGTGCCAGCAGCCCCCTAGCGGGCCCGAAGCAGTTCTTC
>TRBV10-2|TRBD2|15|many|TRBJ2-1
CASSESGLAVNEQFF
TGCGCCAGCAGTGAGTCTGGCCTAGCGGTCAATGAGCAGTTCTTC
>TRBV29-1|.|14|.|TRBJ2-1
CSVPQEGAYNEQFF
TGCAGCGTCCCTCAGGAAGGGGCCTACAATGAGCAGTTCTTC
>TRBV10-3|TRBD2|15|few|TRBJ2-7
CAISDPTSGAYEQYF
TGTGCCATCAGTGACCCTACTAGCGGGGCCTACGAGCAGTACTTC
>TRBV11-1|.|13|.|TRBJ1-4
CASSLHRDEKLFF
TGTGCCAGCAGCTTACACAGGGATGAAAAACTGTTTTTT
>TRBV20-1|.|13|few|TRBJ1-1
CSASRHRDGEAFF
TGCAGTGCCAGTAGACACAGGGATGGTGAAGCTTTCTTT
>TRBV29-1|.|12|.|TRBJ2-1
CSAGQPNNEQFF
TGCAGCGCCGGACAGCCCAACAATGAGCAGTTCTTC
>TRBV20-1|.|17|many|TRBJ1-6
CSARDRSRPIPRSPLHF
TGCAGTGCTAGAGATCGGTCCCGCCCAATTCCCCGCTCACCCCTCCACTTT
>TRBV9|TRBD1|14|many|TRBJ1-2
CASSVEAGGYGYTF
TGTGCCAGCAGCGTAGAAGCAGGGGGATATGGCTACACCTTC
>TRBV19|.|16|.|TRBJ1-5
CASSMARRGWNQPQHF
TGTGCCAGTAGTATGGCCCGGCGGGGGTGGAATCAGCCCCAGCATTTT
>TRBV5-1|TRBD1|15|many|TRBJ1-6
CASSESGQGNSPLHF
TGCGCCAGCAGTGAATCAGGACAGGGGAATTCACCCCTCCACTTT
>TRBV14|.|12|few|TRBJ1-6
CASSQPPETLHF
TGTGCCAGCAGCCAGCCCCCCGAGACCCTCCACTTT
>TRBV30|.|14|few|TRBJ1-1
CAWSVGQLNTEAFF
TGTGCCTGGAGTGTAGGCCAGTTGAACACTGAAGCTTTCTTT
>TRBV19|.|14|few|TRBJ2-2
CASSPQGRSGELFF
TGTGCCAGTAGTCCACAGGGACGGTCCGGGGAGCTGTTTTTT
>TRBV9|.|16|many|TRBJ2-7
CASSPGGGLALREQYF
TGTGCCAGCAGCCCAGGGGGAGGGCTAGCGCTTAGGGAGCAGTACTTC